This TCR beta chain was recorded in a study of blood T cell repertoires in COVID-19. Study in general: Material from acute and convalescent COVID-19 was sourced from the United States, Italy and Spain. PBMCs, B-cell-depleted T cells, or T cells were the source of the cDNA or gDNA that made up the material.

The germline CDR1 and CDR2 sequences are SEHNR and FQNEAQ (reference sequence). The CDR3 is 13 amino acids long, termini counted. Data came from immunoSEQ multiplex PCR; TCRdb stores just in-frame clones and leaves some out. The table records over 300,000 clones, 85% to 90% of them present only once. Remarks on this clone: Because the CDR3's place on the DNA is in doubt, the DNA is left out and the CDR3 is given as listed by TCRdb.

This TCR was recovered from a man aged 18 to 30 with active or convalescent COVID-19. What was sequenced was peripheral blood. The chain links TRBV7-9 to TRBJ2-7; the table's D gene call, TRBD2, was not cross checked with the DNA. The CDR3: CASVGFGTPTLYF.